Listed here are 24 T cell receptor beta chains from one sample, sequenced in a study of control samples from healthy donors and cancer patients. TCRdb's table, derived via immunoSEQ multiplex PCR, lists solely in-frame clones and lacks some. The sample records around 150,000 clones, 85% to 90% being singletons. The sample was blood. These receptors were obtained from a man between 18 and 35 years old in good health.

This chain connects TRBV7-9 to TRBJ2-7; TRBD1 matches 8 bases. V lost 4 bases and J lost 5; bases outside the gene matches: 7. Germline values: CDR1 SEHNR, CDR2 FQNEAQ (reference sequence). CDR3 length: 14 amino acids. CDR3 DNA sequence: TGTGCCAGCAGCTCCAGGACAGGGAGCCACGAGCAGTACTTC. Its protein product is CASSSRTGSHEQYF.

The chain recombines TRBV19 with TRBJ1-2, with a weak D call TRBD1 (5 bases). V lost 7 bases, J lost 4 bases, and 19 bases lay in between. The CDR3 is 15 amino acids. Germline CDR1 is LNHDA and CDR2 is SQIVND (reference sequence). The CDR3 spells CASIPSGPEGYGYTF. CDR3 DNA: TGTGCCAGTATCCCGTCAGGGCCGGAGGGCTATGGCTACACCTTC. The variable domain in full, with the rest retrieved from reference TRBV19 and TRBJ1-2, is DGGITQSPKYLFRKEGQNVTLSCEQNLNHDAMYWYRQDPGQGLRLIYYSQIVNDFQKGDIAEGYSVSREKKESFPLTVTSAQKNPTAFYLCASIPSGPEGYGYTFGSGTRLTVV.

The CDR3 DNA reads TGTGCCAGCAGGCCTCCTGCCTACAATGAGCAGTTCTTC. Residues: CASRPPAYNEQFF. The gene calls are TRBV6-5 and TRBJ2-1; D not certain. The CDR3 runs to 13 residues. Germline CDR1 is MNHEY and CDR2 is SVGAGI. The V and J ends lost 6 bases and 2 bases respectively, with 8 bases between them.

The gene calls are TRBV19 and TRBJ1-4, with a tentative D call TRBD1 (5 bases). CDR1 and CDR2 (germline): LNHDA, SQIVND (reference sequence). Trimming cost V 6 bases and J 10 bases, with 18 bases left between them. The CDR3 is 14 amino acids. In DNA, the CDR3 is TGTGCCAGTAGAACACGGGACGTCGCGGGAAAACTGTTTTTT. It is translated as CASRTRDVAGKLFF.

The rearrangement uses TRBV7-9 and TRBJ2-2, with a tentative D call TRBD1 (6 bases). Germline loops: CDR1 SEHNR, CDR2 FQNEAQ (reference sequence). V lost 4 bases to trimming and J lost 3 bases, with 21 bases between them. This CDR3 is 18 amino acids long. CDR3 in DNA: TGTGCCAGCAGCTCCTTCACCACAACAGGGTTTGACACCGGGGAGCTGTTTTTT. Translation gives CASSSFTTTGFDTGELFF.

The chain uses TRBV6-7 and TRBJ2-7; D perhaps matches TRBD1 (6 bases). TRBV6-7 is given ORF status, its function remaining uncertain. This CDR3 has 15 residues. Trimming removed 3 bases from V and 2 bases from J, with 14 bases in between. CDR3 bases: TGTGCCAGCAGTTATACCCGGGACACCACCTACGAGCAGTACTTC. This codes for CASSYTRDTTYEQYF.

This clone has a handful of counts. V and J are TRBV7-2 and TRBJ2-7; no clear D gene. Between the trimmed V and J ends, which lost 2 bases and 0 bases, there was a span of 2 bases. CDR3 length: 12 residues. The germline CDR1 and CDR2 sequences are SGHTA and FQGNSA. CDR3 sequence: CASSLNSYEQYF. The CDR3 DNA sequence: TGTGCCAGCAGCTTAAACTCCTACGAGCAGTACTTC.

The chain employs TRBV5-1 and TRBJ1-6; D remains ambiguous. This CDR3 contains 15 residues. Trimming cost V 2 bases and J 0 bases, with 6 bases left between them. The V gene's germline CDR1 is SGHRS and CDR2 YFSETQ. The CDR3 here is CASSLGSSYNSPLHF. In DNA, the CDR3 is TGCGCCAGCAGCTTAGGGAGCTCCTATAATTCACCCCTCCACTTT.

The gene calls are TRBV6-5 and TRBJ2-7, with D unclear. Trimming removed 5 bases at V and 5 bases at J, with 13 bases between. The CDR3 consists of 13 residues. CDR1 is MNHEY and CDR2 is SVGAGI in the germline V gene. The CDR3 DNA is TGTGCCAGCAGTCGGACGAGCATCAACGAGCAGTACTTC. Translation: CASSRTSINEQYF.

In this sample, this clone turned up once. The gene calls are TRBV5-4 and TRBJ2-1; no firm D call. The germline CDR1 and CDR2 sequences are SGHNT and YYREEE (reference sequence). The CDR3 length is 13 residues. The V end was cut by 0 bases, the J end by 7 bases, with 8 bases between. The CDR3 DNA sequence: TGTGCCAGCAGCTTGGTTGGCGGAAATGAGCAGTTCTTC. Its protein product is CASSLVGGNEQFF.

Worth noting for this clone: At one end the junction does not follow the germline gene, possibly because of a read error. The chain couples TRBV2 to TRBJ2-7; a weak D match, TRBD2 (5 bases). The CDR3 runs to 16 residues. Germline V gene lookup returns CDR1 SNHLY and CDR2 FYNNEI. The CDR3 loop reads CAGSDQEDRNDYEQYF. The CDR3 DNA is TGTGCCGGCAGTGATCAGGAGGACCGCAATGACTACGAGCAGTACTTC.

This chain joins TRBV9 and TRBJ2-2, with 8 nucleotides matching TRBD1. The CDR3 spans 14 residues. Trimming cost V 5 bases and J 6 bases; bases outside gene matches: 6. Per the germline V gene, CDR1 is SGDLS and CDR2 is YYNGEE. The CDR3 DNA is TGTGCCAGCAGTGGACACAGGGGGGCCGGGGAGCTGTTTTTT. It encodes CASSGHRGAGELFF.

The chain links TRBV5-6 to TRBJ2-7, with D perhaps TRBD1 or TRBD2 (5 bases each). Germline V gene data show CDR1 as SGHDT and CDR2 as YYEEEE. The CDR3 runs to 15 residues. With 4 bases removed from V and 5 bases from J, the gap between germline ends came to 19 bases. The DNA of the CDR3 is TGTGCCAGCAGCGGGGGTTTACTTCGTCGGGACGAGCAGTACTTC. Protein product: CASSGGLLRRDEQYF.

The genes are TRBV2 and TRBJ1-4; TRBD1 agrees at 8 bases. J gave up 8 bases and V 6 bases, and 8 bases lay outside the gene matches. Germline loops: CDR1 SNHLY, CDR2 FYNNEI. The CDR3 contains 14 residues. For the CDR3, the DNA is TGTGCCAGCAGCTGGACAGGGTTTGGCGAAAAACTGTTTTTT. It specifies CASSWTGFGEKLFF.

This chain links TRBV7-9 with TRBJ2-1; 14 nucleotides agree with TRBD2. V lost 4 bases and J lost 8; bases outside the gene matches: 10. Per the germline V gene, CDR1 is SEHNR and CDR2 is FQNEAQ (reference sequence). CDR3 length equals 17 residues. The CDR3: CASSSQGTSGGGDEQFF. DNA for the CDR3: TGTGCCAGCAGCTCCCAAGGGACTAGCGGGGGCGGGGATGAGCAGTTCTTC.

The chain employs TRBV5-1 and TRBJ2-5; 9 nucleotides match TRBD1. Trimming took 4 bases from V and 4 from J; bases not matched to a gene: 8. Germline values: CDR1 SGHRS, CDR2 YFSETQ. The CDR3 extends over 15 amino acids. CDR3 sequence reads: CASSPGGTGTETQYF. For the CDR3, the DNA is TGCGCCAGCAGCCCTGGGGGGACAGGGACAGAGACCCAGTACTTC.

CDR3 coding DNA: TGTGCCAGCAGTTCCCCTCCGGCTACCTACGAGCAGTACTTC. This sequence encodes CASSSPPATYEQYF. The V gene is TRBV28, the J gene TRBJ2-7; no clear D gene. Germline V gene data show CDR1 as MDHEN and CDR2 as SYDVKM. This CDR3 spans 14 amino acids. V lost 4 bases to trimming and J lost 2 bases, with 12 bases between them. Full variable domain (missing parts from reference TRBV28 and TRBJ2-7): DVKVTQSSRYLVKRTGEKVFLECVQDMDHENMFWYRQDPGLGLRLIYFSYDVKMKEKGDIPEGYSVSREKKERFSLILESASTNQTSMYLCASSSPPATYEQYFGPGTRLTVT.

This clone was picked up one time. This chain uses TRBV6-5 with TRBJ2-3; 7 bases fit TRBD2. Germline V CDR1 and CDR2: MNHEY, SVGAGI. V gave up 5 bases and J gave up 3 bases; unmatched junction bases: 5. The CDR3 covers 14 residues. The CDR3 here is CASSKGTKTDTQYF. Written as DNA, the CDR3 is TGTGCCAGCAGTAAGGGGACTAAGACAGATACGCAGTATTTT.

As DNA, the CDR3 is TGTGCCAGCAGCTTTACTAGCACTGAAGCTTTCTTT. Amino acids: CASSFTSTEAFF. This chain joins TRBV11-1 and TRBJ1-1; D call uncertain. Germline loops: CDR1 SGHAT, CDR2 FQDESV (reference sequence). The CDR3 contains 12 residues. Trimming took 3 bases from V and 4 from J, leaving 6 bases between them.

The rearrangement uses TRBV29-1 and TRBJ2-1; a possible D gene is TRBD2 (6 bases). The CDR3 loop spans 13 amino acids. Trimming took 3 bases from V and 8 from J, leaving 14 bases between them. Germline V gene lookup returns CDR1 SQVTM and CDR2 ANQGSEA. The CDR3 coding sequence is TGCAGCGTTGAGGCTTCGAGGAGGGATGAGCAGTTCTTC. Its translation is CSVEASRRDEQFF.

This clone was picked up one time. Other DNA variants within this sample encode the same CDR3. The genes are TRBV18 and TRBJ2-5; 9 bases align to TRBD1. The junction had 1 base not matched to a gene; V was cut back by 5 bases and J by 3 bases. The CDR3 loop spans 13 amino acids. Germline V gene data show CDR1 as KGHSH and CDR2 as LQKENI. The chain's CDR3 is CASSRDREETQYF. The CDR3 DNA sequence: TGTGCCAGCTCAAGGGACAGGGAAGAGACCCAGTACTTC.

A few counts support this clone. Other DNA sequences in the same sample also yield this CDR3. The V call is TRBV28, the J call TRBJ1-5; no firm D call. CDR3 length: 14 amino acids. Deletions cut 3 bases from V and 2 bases from J, with 8 bases between. Germline assignment: CDR1 MDHEN and CDR2 SYDVKM. CDR3 coding DNA: TGTGCCAGCAGTTTGGGTCTCGGCAATCAGCCCCAGCATTTT. It encodes CASSLGLGNQPQHF.

The gene calls are TRBV5-5 and TRBJ2-1; possibly TRBD2 for D (5 bases). The ends were cut back, 4 bases at V and 5 bases at J, with 13 bases in the middle. Germline V gene sequence: CDR1 SGHKS, CDR2 YYEKEE (reference sequence). The CDR3 spans 14 residues. CDR3 region: CASSAWTWDNEQFF. DNA for the CDR3: TGTGCCAGCAGCGCGTGGACTTGGGACAATGAGCAGTTCTTC. The whole variable domain, filled in from reference TRBV5-5 and TRBJ2-1, reads DAGVTQSPTHLIKTRGQQVTLRCSPISGHKSVSWYQQVLGQGPQFIFQYYEKEERGRGNFPDRFSARQFPNYSSELNVNALLLGDSALYLCASSAWTWDNEQFFGPGTRLTVL.

The V gene is TRBV20-1, the J gene TRBJ2-7; 8 bases fit TRBD1. J gave up 3 bases and V 8 bases, and 3 bases lay outside the gene matches. The CDR3 spans 11 residues. The germline V gene has CDR1 DFQATT and CDR2 SNEGSKA (reference sequence). CDR3 amino acids: CSTGQGYEQYF. The CDR3 DNA follows: TGCAGTACTGGACAGGGCTACGAGCAGTACTTC.